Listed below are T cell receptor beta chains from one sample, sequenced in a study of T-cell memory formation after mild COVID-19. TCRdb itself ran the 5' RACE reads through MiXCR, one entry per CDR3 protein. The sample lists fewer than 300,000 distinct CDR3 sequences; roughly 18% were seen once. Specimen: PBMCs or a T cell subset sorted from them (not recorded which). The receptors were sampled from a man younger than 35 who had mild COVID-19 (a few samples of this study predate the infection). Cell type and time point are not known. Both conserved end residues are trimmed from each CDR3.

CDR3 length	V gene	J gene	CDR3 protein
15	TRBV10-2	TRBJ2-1	ASSEYQGYSRNNEQF
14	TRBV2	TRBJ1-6	ASSEVKGSYNSPLH
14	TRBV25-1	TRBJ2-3	ASSQYRGSSTDTQY
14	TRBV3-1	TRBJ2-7	ASSQETGVLTYEQY
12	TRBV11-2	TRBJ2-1	ASSLRVSYNEQF
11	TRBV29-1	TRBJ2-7	SVEDLSGVEQY
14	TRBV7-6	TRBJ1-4	ASSLPPGKANEKLF
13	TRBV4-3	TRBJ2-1	ASSQEQSSYNEQF
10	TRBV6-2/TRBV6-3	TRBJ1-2	ASREENRGYT
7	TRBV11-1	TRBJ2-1	ASTREQF
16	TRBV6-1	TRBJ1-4	ASSWDFRSSAFNEKLF
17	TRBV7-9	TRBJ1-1	ASSFPAGRDRGRQTEAF
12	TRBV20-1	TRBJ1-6	SARSGTGVSPLH
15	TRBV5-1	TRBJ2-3	ASSLNGLAISTDTQY
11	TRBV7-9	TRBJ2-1	ASSLWTRNEQF
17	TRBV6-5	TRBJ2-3	ASSYSSLAGGLSTDTQY
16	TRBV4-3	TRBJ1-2	ASSQRLGEGGFDYGYT
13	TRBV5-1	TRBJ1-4	ASSFLGITNEKLF
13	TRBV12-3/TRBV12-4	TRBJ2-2	ASSFGRGFTGELF
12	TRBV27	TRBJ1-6	ASSTHSADSPLH
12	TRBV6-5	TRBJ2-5	ASSSAGGVETQY
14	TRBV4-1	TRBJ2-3	ASSQAGQGVGDTQY
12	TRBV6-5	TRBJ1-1	ASIPRVMNTEAF
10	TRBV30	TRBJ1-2	AWTGGLYGYT
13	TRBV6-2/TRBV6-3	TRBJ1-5	ASSHEGGLGQPQH
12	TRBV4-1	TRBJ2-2	ASSHLTYTGELF
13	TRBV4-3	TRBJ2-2	ASSQERENTGELF
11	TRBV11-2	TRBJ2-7	ASSLDWAYEQY
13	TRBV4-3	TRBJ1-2	ASSQSTGSYYGYT
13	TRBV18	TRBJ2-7	ASSPRSSGGNEQY
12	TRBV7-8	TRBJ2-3	ASSFIGWSDTQY
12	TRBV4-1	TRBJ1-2	ASSQGQWTGGYT
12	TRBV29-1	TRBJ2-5	SVDVGPHVETQY
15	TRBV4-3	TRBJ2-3	ASSQDPPGGGTDTQY
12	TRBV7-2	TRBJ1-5	ASSSRQSNQPQH
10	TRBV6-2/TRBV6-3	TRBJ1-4	ASSPADEKLF
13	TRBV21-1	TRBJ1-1	ASSRLTDENTEAF
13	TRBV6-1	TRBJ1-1	ASSPQGAENTEAF
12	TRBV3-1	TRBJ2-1	ASSQRTSYNEQF